This TCR beta chain was documented in a study of blood T cell repertoires in COVID-19. Clones were read by immunoSEQ multiplex PCR, and TCRdb kept only the in-frame ones, dropping some. Of approximately 110,000 clones detected, 84% appear once; the ten largest clones hold 7.9%. Trimming took 5 bases from V and 6 from J, leaving 16 bases between them. Germline CDR1 is SEHNR and CDR2 is FQNEAQ (reference sequence). This CDR3 is built from 14 residues. The rearrangement uses TRBV7-9 and TRBJ1-2, with D possibly TRBD1 on 5 matching bases. Material for sequencing was peripheral blood. This clonotype was sampled from a woman older than 75 with active or convalescent COVID-19. CDR3 loop: CASSREARVNGYTF. CDR3 nucleotide sequence: TGTGCCAGCAGCCGAGAGGCCAGGGTCAATGGCTACACCTTC.